The 30 T cell receptor beta chains below all came from one sample that was sequenced in a study of PD-1 blockade in classical Hodgkin lymphoma (dated by TCRdb to 2020 to 2022). Library preparation used the immunoSEQ multiplex PCR assay. TCRdb mirrors the immuneACCESS table, restricted to in-frame sequences. Some clones are absent from its copies; in checked studies, under half trace to an unresolved V gene, and the reason for the others is unknown. The sample table lists some 86,000 clones, around nine tenths of them with a count of one. The ten largest clones take up roughly 3% of the sample. This sample's time point label indicates: cycle 4 day 1 (C4D1), after less than seven weeks of nivolumab. Relapse after autologous stem cell transplantation had occurred in all trial patients, and cohorts A, B and C were distinguished by prior brentuximab vedotin exposure. This sample comprised peripheral blood mononuclear cells (PBMCs), obtained before the fourth cycle of nivolumab. Receptor source: a human donor with classical Hodgkin lymphoma.

The chain employs TRBV19 and TRBJ1-1; unclear D gene. V gave up 0 bases and J gave up 0 bases, with 11 bases separating them. The germline gives CDR1 LNHDA, CDR2 SQIVND (reference sequence). This CDR3 has 16 amino acids. CDR3 protein: CASSIDRGHLNTEAFF. The CDR3 nucleotides read TGTGCCAGTAGTATAGATCGAGGGCATCTGAACACTGAAGCTTTCTTT. Together with reference TRBV19 and TRBJ1-1, the CDR3 gives the full variable domain: DGGITQSPKYLFRKEGQNVTLSCEQNLNHDAMYWYRQDPGQGLRLIYYSQIVNDFQKGDIAEGYSVSREKKESFPLTVTSAQKNPTAFYLCASSIDRGHLNTEAFFGQGTRLTVV.

This chain links TRBV13 with TRBJ2-4; 7 bases are shared with TRBD2. Germline V lookup: CDR1 PRHDT, CDR2 FYEKMQ (reference sequence). The CDR3 is 14 residues long. After removal of 3 bases from V and 7 bases from J, the junction contained 6 bases not matched to a gene. The CDR3 spells CASSFDRGVNIQYF. The CDR3 DNA reads TGTGCCAGCAGCTTCGATCGGGGGGTGAACATTCAGTACTTC.

The gene calls are TRBV9 and TRBJ1-2; D gene uncertain. Looked up from germline, CDR1 is SGDLS and CDR2 is YYNGEE. This CDR3 has 12 residues. V lost 3 bases, J lost 8 bases, and 11 bases lay in between. The CDR3 DNA reads as TGTGCCAGCAGCGCCCAAAACGGGGGCTACACCTTC. Its protein product is CASSAQNGGYTF.

V usage is TRBV29-1 and J usage is TRBJ2-7; TRBD2 might be the D (7 bases). V was trimmed by 4 bases and J by 6 bases, leaving 19 bases between them. The length of the CDR3 is 14 residues. The germline CDR1 and CDR2 sequences are SQVTM and ANQGSEA. The CDR3 reads CSVGDGGGAAEQYF. DNA of the CDR3: TGCAGCGTTGGGGATGGAGGGGGGGCGGCCGAGCAGTACTTC.

The chain links TRBV27 to TRBJ2-2; D is perhaps TRBD1 (6 bases). From germline, CDR1 is MNHEY and CDR2 SMNVEV (reference sequence). The germline V and J ends were trimmed by 2 bases and 6 bases, with 13 bases remaining between them. The CDR3 spans 15 residues. The CDR3 DNA follows: TGTGCCAGCAGTTTAGGTGCAGGGGTGGCCGGGGAGCTGTTTTTT. Translated, it gives CASSLGAGVAGELFF.

This clone was detected a few times. V and J are TRBV19 and TRBJ1-2; D not certain. The ends were cut back, 6 bases at V and 4 bases at J, with 15 bases in the middle. CDR3 length equals 14 residues. Germline V CDR1 and CDR2: LNHDA, SQIVND (reference sequence). CDR3 residues: CASSPPGSGYGYTF. CDR3 in DNA: TGTGCCAGTAGCCCTCCGGGCAGCGGCTATGGCTACACCTTC.

The chain has TRBV6-4 and TRBJ1-2; 9 bases map to TRBD1. This CDR3 region has 16 residues. Germline-derived CDR1 and CDR2 are MRHNA and SNTAGT. Unmatched junction bases numbered 11, after V lost 2 bases and J lost 7 bases. CDR3 loop: CASSDPGQGINGGYTF. As DNA, the CDR3 is TGTGCCAGCAGTGACCCGGGACAGGGAATTAACGGTGGCTACACCTTC.

The gene calls are TRBV5-4 and TRBJ2-5, with no clear D. The CDR3 length is 13 residues. V lost 5 bases to trimming and J lost 4 bases, with 12 bases between them. Per the germline V gene, CDR1 is SGHNT and CDR2 is YYREEE (reference sequence). DNA of the CDR3: TGTGCCAGCAGTGTTATAGGGTCAGAGACCCAGTACTTC. This translates into CASSVIGSETQYF. Full variable domain (missing parts from reference TRBV5-4 and TRBJ2-5): ETGVTQSPTHLIKTRGQQVTLRCSSQSGHNTVSWYQQALGQGPQFIFQYYREEENGRGNFPPRFSGLQFPNYSSELNVNALELDDSALYLCASSVIGSETQYFGPGTRLLVL.

The rearrangement links TRBV27 to TRBJ2-6; no reliable D call. The CDR3 contains 15 residues. V lost 4 bases to trimming and J lost 0 bases, with 7 bases between them. Germline values: CDR1 MNHEY, CDR2 SMNVEV (reference sequence). The CDR3 region is CASSSWDSGANVLTF. CDR3 DNA: TGTGCCAGCAGTTCCTGGGACTCTGGGGCCAACGTCCTGACTTTC.

V gene TRBV18 combines with J gene TRBJ1-5; D unresolved. Looked up from germline, CDR1 is KGHSH and CDR2 is LQKENI. Between the trimmed V and J ends, which lost 8 bases and 0 bases, there was a span of 8 bases. The CDR3 has 13 residues. The CDR3 is CASAQDSNQPQHF. CDR3 sequence (DNA): TGTGCCAGCGCCCAGGATAGCAATCAGCCCCAGCATTTT.

The V call is TRBV4-3, the J call TRBJ2-2, with TRBD1 as a possible D gene (6 bases). Germline V gene lookup returns CDR1 LGHNA and CDR2 YSLEER. V gave up 3 bases and J gave up 7 bases, with 18 bases separating them. CDR3 length: 16 residues. The CDR3, as DNA: TGCGCCAGCAGCCAGTCAGGGGAACTCCCTTACGGGGAGCTGTTTTTT. Residues: CASSQSGELPYGELFF.

The V call is TRBV5-1, the J call TRBJ1-2, with D perhaps TRBD1 (6 bases). Germline CDR1 is SGHRS and CDR2 is YFSETQ. Trimming took off 2 bases at V and 8 bases at J, with 10 bases between the two ends. This CDR3 has 12 amino acids. This CDR3 reads CASSFEGEGYTF. The DNA for the CDR3 is TGCGCCAGCAGCTTTGAGGGGGAGGGCTACACCTTC.

In its sample, this clone was seen once. Written as DNA, the CDR3 is TGTGCCAGCAGCTTAGGGCAGATATCTGGAAACACCATATATTTT. Translation gives CASSLGQISGNTIYF. The chain employs TRBV13 and TRBJ1-3; D remains ambiguous. Germline values: CDR1 PRHDT, CDR2 FYEKMQ (reference sequence). The V and J ends lost 0 bases and 1 base respectively, with 7 bases between them. The CDR3 covers 15 residues.

This chain joins TRBV9 and TRBJ2-5; 8 nucleotides line up with TRBD2. CDR3 length: 16 amino acids. The V segment lost 1 base and the J segment 0 bases; nucleotides outside the gene matches: 5. CDR1 is SGDLS, CDR2 YYNGEE, per germline. CDR3 sequence reads: CASSVQSGGHQETQYF. CDR3 DNA: TGTGCCAGCAGCGTACAAAGCGGGGGACACCAAGAGACCCAGTACTTC.

The chain uses TRBV9 and TRBJ1-4, with 9 bases fitting TRBD1. Trimming at V came to 4 bases and at J to 8 bases, leaving 9 bases not matched to a gene. Germline loops: CDR1 SGDLS, CDR2 YYNGEE. The CDR3 totals 15 residues. This CDR3 reads CASSSTGTGSEKLFF. CDR3 in DNA: TGTGCCAGCAGCTCTACCGGGACAGGGTCCGAAAAACTGTTTTTT.

This clone occurred once. The V and J genes are TRBV5-1 and TRBJ2-3; either TRBD1 or TRBD2 may supply D (5 bases each). The V and J ends lost 4 bases and 0 bases respectively, with 6 bases between them. Germline V gene data show CDR1 as SGHRS and CDR2 as YFSETQ. The CDR3 extends over 13 amino acids. CDR3 nucleotide sequence: TGCGCCAGCAGCGAGGGGAGCACAGATACGCAGTATTTT. Amino acid sequence: CASSEGSTDTQYF.

This chain links TRBV9 with TRBJ1-5; D may be TRBD1 (5 bases). CDR3 length: 13 residues. The V end was cut by 6 bases, the J end by 2 bases, with 9 bases between. Germline CDR1 reads SGDLS; CDR2 reads YYNGEE. Written as DNA, the CDR3 is TGTGCCAGCACCACCAGGGGCAATCAGCCCCAGCATTTT. It translates to CASTTRGNQPQHF.

The gene calls are TRBV6-4 and TRBJ2-3; D possibly corresponds to TRBD1 (5 bases). Trimming pared 4 bases from V and 4 bases from J, leaving 12 bases between. CDR3 length: 14 amino acids. CDR1 and CDR2 (germline): MRHNA, SNTAGT. As DNA, the CDR3 is TGTGCCAGCAGTGGGGGCAGGGAAGCAGATACGCAGTATTTT. This sequence encodes CASSGGREADTQYF.

V usage is TRBV7-2 and J usage is TRBJ2-5; D not certain. The germline V gene has CDR1 SGHTA and CDR2 FQGNSA. The CDR3 extends over 13 amino acids. V was cut by 5 bases and J by 5 bases, with 12 bases left in between. The DNA for the CDR3 is TGTGCCAGCAGCATCGGGCATACCGAGACCCAGTACTTC. Residues: CASSIGHTETQYF.

This clone was seen just once. This chain joins TRBV7-7 and TRBJ1-1; D is perhaps TRBD1 (6 bases). CDR3 length equals 14 residues. Trimming took 5 bases from V and 5 from J, leaving 15 bases between them. Germline values: CDR1 SSHAT, CDR2 FNYEAQ (reference sequence). The CDR3 nucleotides read TGTGCCAGCAGCCCAACAGGGCTAGGAACTGAAGCTTTCTTT. It is translated as CASSPTGLGTEAFF.

The genes are TRBV10-3 and TRBJ2-2, with TRBD1 matching over 10 bases. The CDR3 has 16 amino acids. V gave up 6 bases and J gave up 7 bases; unmatched junction bases: 11. CDR1 ENHRY and CDR2 SYGVKD come from the germline V gene. This CDR3 is CAISQTGGVLGGELFF. The CDR3 DNA sequence: TGTGCCATCAGCCAGACAGGGGGCGTTTTGGGCGGGGAGCTGTTTTTT.

A note on this clone: Other DNA sequences of this sample code for an identical CDR3. The J gene is TRBJ2-3, the V gene TRBV28; 9 bases line up with TRBD1. The CDR3 is 13 residues long. V shed 6 bases, J shed 3 bases, and the junction held 1 base outside the gene matches. Germline V gene sequence: CDR1 MDHEN, CDR2 SYDVKM. The CDR3 is CASRGQGTDTQYF. CDR3 coding DNA: TGTGCCAGCAGGGGACAGGGAACAGATACGCAGTATTTT.

The V call is TRBV9, the J call TRBJ1-3; D remains unclear. CDR1 and CDR2 from the germline V gene are SGDLS and YYNGEE. This CDR3 spans 16 amino acids. V was cut by 0 bases and J by 0 bases, with 10 bases left in between. The CDR3 coding sequence is TGTGCCAGCAGCGTAGATCCAGACCCCTCTGGAAACACCATATATTTT. It codes for CASSVDPDPSGNTIYF. The full variable domain, completed using reference TRBV9 and TRBJ1-3, is DSGVTQTPKHLITATGQRVTLRCSPRSGDLSVYWYQQSLDQGLQFLIQYYNGEERAKGNILERFSAQQFPDLHSELNLSSLELGDSALYFCASSVDPDPSGNTIYFGEGSWLTVV.

This chain connects TRBV4-3 to TRBJ1-5; TRBD1 is a possible D gene (6 bases). Deletions cut 4 bases from V and 8 bases from J, with 18 bases between. In germline, CDR1 is LGHNA, CDR2 YSLEER. This CDR3 is 15 amino acids long. The CDR3, as DNA: TGCGCCAGCAGCCCGGGACATATCCGAGGGGAGCCCCAGCATTTT. Translating it yields CASSPGHIRGEPQHF.

The chain combines TRBV6-5 with TRBJ1-2; possible D gene TRBD1, 5 bases. V lost 3 bases and J lost 7, with 9 bases in between. The CDR3 has 12 amino acids. The germline V gene has CDR1 MNHEY and CDR2 SVGAGI. DNA of the CDR3: TGTGCCAGCAGTTATGGGGGGGGTGGCTACACCTTC. It encodes CASSYGGGGYTF.

This chain uses TRBV7-9 with TRBJ2-1; 10 positions agree with TRBD2. CDR3 size: 14 residues. Germline trimming cut 5 bases from V and 9 bases from J; bases unmatched to any gene: 7. CDR1 is SEHNR and CDR2 is FQNEAQ in the germline V gene (reference sequence). CDR3 sequence reads: CASSPAGGLREQFF. For the CDR3, the DNA is TGTGCCAGCAGCCCAGCGGGGGGGCTCCGTGAGCAGTTCTTC.

The V call is TRBV18, the J call TRBJ1-6, with TRBD1 matching over 8 bases. The ends lost 4 bases at V and 9 bases at J; junction bases unmatched: 11. CDR3 length: 16 amino acids. Germline V gene sequence: CDR1 KGHSH, CDR2 LQKENI. Here the CDR3 DNA reads TGTGCCAGCTCACTTTCTCGGACAGGGTTAGGTTCACCCCTCCACTTT. Protein product: CASSLSRTGLGSPLHF. Filled out from reference TRBV18 and TRBJ1-6, the complete variable domain reads NAGVMQNPRHLVRRRGQEARLRCSPMKGHSHVYWYRQLPEEGLKFMVYLQKENIIDESGMPKERFSAEFPKEGPSILRIQQVVRGDSAAYFCASSLSRTGLGSPLHFGNGTRLTVT.

This CDR3 reads CASSVVASGGAVDTQYF. As DNA, the CDR3 is TGTGCCAGCAGCGTAGTTGCTAGCGGGGGGGCAGTAGATACGCAGTATTTT. The chain joins TRBV9 to TRBJ2-3; 12 bases are shared with TRBD2. The CDR3 has 17 residues. Per germline, CDR1 SGDLS and CDR2 YYNGEE. J was trimmed by 5 bases and V by 0 bases; bases with no gene match: 7.

The J gene is TRBJ2-1, the V gene TRBV9, with TRBD2 identical over 7 bases. V lost 0 bases, J lost 5 bases, and 5 bases stayed unmatched. The CDR3 extends over 15 amino acids. Germline CDR1 SGDLS, CDR2 YYNGEE. CDR3 residues: CASSVAGGGNNEQFF. In DNA form, the CDR3 reads TGTGCCAGCAGCGTAGCGGGCGGGGGTAACAATGAGCAGTTCTTC.

The V and J genes are TRBV7-2 and TRBJ1-3, with no clear D. Germline V gene sequence: CDR1 SGHTA, CDR2 FQGNSA. V was shortened by 2 bases and J by 0 bases, with 5 bases between the two germline ends. This CDR3 is built from 14 residues. The CDR3 coding sequence is TGTGCCAGCAGCTTAATAACCTCTGGAAACACCATATATTTT. It is translated as CASSLITSGNTIYF.